This TCR beta chain was sequenced in a study of T cells after yellow fever vaccination. Study results and caveats: From the bulk population, abundant clonotypes could contaminate and appear within FACS-sorted repertoires. Subsequent booster samples again held most clones from primary vaccination (96% CD4, just under 90% CD8).

A universal primer site and UMIs were added as TCR cDNA was made by 5'RACE template switching. TCRdb reprocessed the 5' RACE reads via MiXCR and lists one record per CDR3 protein. The sample shows 150,000 to 200,000 distinct CDR3 sequences, roughly 8.8% of them seen only once. This clonotype has only a few counts. The antigen is not known. Deletions cut 2 bases from V and 4 bases from J, with 14 bases between. The CDR3 totals 15 residues. Germline CDR1 is MNHEY and CDR2 is SVGAGI. This TCR was sampled from a man aged 18 to 29 who received the YFV17D yellow fever vaccine. The input for sequencing was CD8+ T cells sorted from PBMCs, taken 45 days after the yellow fever booster vaccination. The rearrangement joins TRBV6-5 to TRBJ1-1; TRBD1 might be the D (5 bases). CDR3 in DNA: TGTGCCAGCAGTTACACCCTACGGGGGAGCACTGAAGCTTTCTTT. It translates to CASSYTLRGSTEAFF.